Listed below are T cell receptor beta chains from one sample, sequenced in a study of blood T cell repertoires in COVID-19. The repertoire was sequenced with immunoSEQ multiplex PCR; TCRdb's copy has only in-frame clones and lacks some. The profile shows roughly 200,000 clones, about 88% of them singletons. Material for sequencing was peripheral blood. These TCRs come from a woman aged 45-65 years with COVID-19, enrolled during active disease. Both conserved end residues are part of each CDR3.

TRBJ1-6 TRBV5-4 CASSLEGVHNSPLHF
TRBJ1-2 TRBV19 CASSISSRDYGYTF
TRBJ2-3 TRBV10-3 CAISGGEAPDTQYF
TRBJ2-1 TRBV10-2 CASTPTSGAYNEQFF
TRBJ2-3 TRBV5-4 CASNPWGGGGTDTQYF
TRBJ2-1 TRBV6-5 CASSSFFTQGNEQFF
TRBJ1-2 TRBV6-1 CASSEPQGNYGYTF
TRBJ2-1 TRBV5-4 CASSKPSGGASEQFF
TRBJ1-2 TRBV6-6 CASSSGVLNYGYTF
TRBJ1-6 TRBV5-1 CASSLAGYSPLHF
TRBJ2-5 TRBV5-4 CASSLPGGRETQYF
TRBJ1-6 TRBV30 CAWSVEGQGPLHF
TRBJ1-1 TRBV5-1 CASSSRDRAENTEAFF
TRBJ1-2 TRBV28 CASSRDSYGYTF
TRBJ1-1 TRBV5-1 CASSSGQGATEAFF
TRBJ1-6 TRBV9 CASSATPGGSDNSPLHF
TRBJ2-7 TRBV11-2 CASSFLLSYEQYF
TRBJ1-2 TRBV5-6 CASSRDRGIDGYTF
TRBJ2-2 TRBV2 CASSVLVAMGELFF
TRBJ1-2 TRBV9 CASSSRTGSNYGYTF
TRBJ2-7 TRBV5-4 CASSRRRDRGLEQYF
TRBJ2-7 TRBV7-8 CASSTLGGNYEQYF
TRBJ2-1 TRBV28 CASSLPGTGGNEQFF
TRBJ2-5 TRBV6-5 CASSQGILQETQYF
TRBJ1-3 TRBV27 CASSSRGGTIYF
TRBJ1-2 TRBV2 CASAQGPNYGYTF
TRBJ1-6 TRBV19 CASSPGIANSPLHF
TRBJ2-1 TRBV24-1 CATSDQDRGKRSNEQFF
TRBJ1-2 TRBV21-1 CASSKKGPPASPNYGYTF
TRBJ1-2 TRBV30 CAWSPGGGYTF
TRBJ2-2 TRBV3-1/TRBV3-2 CASSLGGARTGELFF
TRBJ2-2 TRBV5-6 CASSLGLAGAWGTGELFF
TRBJ1-1 TRBV5-6 CASSLTGAASEAFF
TRBJ1-3 TRBV2 CASIITGNTIYF
TRBJ2-3 TRBV11-2 CASSYRGATDTQYF
TRBJ1-6 TRBV7-9 CASSFSLRAPREPLHF
TRBJ1-4 TRBV7-8 CASSGGTGEKLFF
TRBJ2-7 TRBV7-3 CASSYSPGQGYEQYF
TRBJ1-6 TRBV6-2/TRBV6-3 CASSQYVSPLHF
TRBJ2-3 TRBV18 CASSPGEDTQYF
TRBJ2-5 TRBV10-3 CAISGGRQETQYF
TRBJ2-2 TRBV27 CASSRRTGGAGELFF
TRBJ2-5 TRBV24-1 CATSGDSALTQYF